This T cell receptor (beta chain) was retrieved from a study of blood T cell repertoires in COVID-19. Here immunoSEQ multiplex PCR was the method, and the copy in TCRdb shows in-frame clones only, minus some. The sample shows 120,000 to 150,000 clones, about 89% of them seen only once. This clone appeared once. In germline, CDR1 is ENHRY, CDR2 SYGVKD. V was pared by 8 bases and J by 1 base, with 5 bases of the junction left unmatched. The CDR3 spans 13 residues. The sequenced sample was peripheral blood. The clonotype originates from a man aged 45-65 years who had recovered from COVID-19. This sequence joins TRBV10-3 and TRBJ2-7; 7 bases map to TRBD1. CDR3 DNA: TGTGCCATCCGACAGGGAGATTCCTACGAGCAGTACTTC. This codes for CAIRQGDSYEQYF.